This paragraph reports one TCR beta chain. These data come from a study of blood T cell repertoires in COVID-19. With 0 bases removed from V and 3 bases from J, the gap between germline ends came to 12 bases. The germline gives CDR1 GTSNPN, CDR2 SVGIG (reference sequence). CDR3 length: 14 amino acids. The repertoire was sequenced with immunoSEQ multiplex PCR; TCRdb's copy has only in-frame clones and lacks some. The sample contains around 200,000 clones, 65% to 85% of which appear only once. Source material: peripheral blood. This sequence was found in a human donor with acute or convalescent COVID-19. The donor label of this sample is uncertain. V gene TRBV30 combines with J gene TRBJ2-7; D is unclear. CDR3 protein: CAWSVSSGGYEQYF. CDR3 DNA: TGTGCCTGGAGTGTTTCTAGTGGTGGCTACGAGCAGTACTTC.